The clone carrying this T cell receptor (beta chain) was picked up a small number of times. The data derive from a study of blood T cell repertoires in COVID-19. From germline, CDR1 is MNHNS and CDR2 SASEGT. CDR3 length: 13 residues. J lost 9 bases, V lost 3 bases, and 1 base had no gene match. In the authors' methods: Using reference gene primer amplification, nucleated cell counts were estimated. The repertoire was sequenced with immunoSEQ multiplex PCR; TCRdb's copy has only in-frame clones and lacks some. V, J and clone size were drawn from that table, and D and trimming were deduced from the DNA. The sample lists over 20,000 clones; 83% were seen once.

The sequencing input was peripheral blood. The chain combines TRBV6-1 with TRBJ1-6; TRBD1 agrees at 8 bases. The receptor's source is a man aged 70 or older with acute or convalescent COVID-19. For the CDR3, the DNA is TGTGCCAGCAGTGACAGGGGGCTTTCACCCCTCCACTTT. Protein sequence: CASSDRGLSPLHF.